This TCR beta chain was recorded in a study of CD8 T cells in ankylosing spondylitis. Study-wide findings and caveats: Typical of ankylosing spondylitis blood, it appeared, was a TCR beta motif of roughly eight highly homologous variants. Significantly higher representation of disease-linked clones was reported for matched ankylosing spondylitis synovial fluid. Several of the motif variants were reported before in synovial fluid and blood from reactive arthritis.

The CDR3 contains 15 residues. Germline trimming cut 6 bases from V and 2 bases from J; bases unmatched to any gene: 8. Germline-derived CDR1 and CDR2 are LGHNA and YNFKEQ. Researchers built TCR beta libraries using quantitative 5'-RACE with molecular barcodes. TCRdb fed the 5' RACE reads into MiXCR, producing one record per CDR3 protein. The repertoire consists of roughly 100,000 distinct CDR3 sequences, with roughly 8.3% occurring once and the leading ten covering nearly 10%. Ten or more counts support this clonotype. The antigen is not known. The clonotype originates from a male donor with ankylosing spondylitis or in good health (not recorded which). This chain links TRBV4-2 with TRBJ2-3, with 7 bases that match TRBD1. Sequencing input: blood, either unsorted or a sorted T cell fraction (not recorded which). CDR3 DNA sequence: TGTGCCAGCAGAAGAGGGGGCCTAGCCACAGATACGCAGTATTTT. As protein: CASRRGGLATDTQYF.